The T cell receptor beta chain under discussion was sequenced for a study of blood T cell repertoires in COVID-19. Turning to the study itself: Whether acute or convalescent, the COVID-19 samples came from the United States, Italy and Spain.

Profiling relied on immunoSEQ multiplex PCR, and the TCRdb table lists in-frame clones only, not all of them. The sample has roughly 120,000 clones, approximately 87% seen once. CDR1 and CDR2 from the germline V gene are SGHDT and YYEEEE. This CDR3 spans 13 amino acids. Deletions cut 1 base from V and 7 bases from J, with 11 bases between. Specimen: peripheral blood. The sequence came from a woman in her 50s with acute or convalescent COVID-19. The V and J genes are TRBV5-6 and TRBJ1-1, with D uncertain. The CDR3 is CASSLSGTSEAFF. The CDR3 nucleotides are TGTGCCAGCAGCTTGTCGGGAACGAGTGAAGCTTTCTTT.